The 10 T cell receptor beta chains presented below share a single source sample, sequenced in a study of blood T cells in healthy people across ages (dated by TCRdb to the mid-2010s). Preparation of the library involved 5' RACE. For sequencing, an Illumina HiSeq 2500 was employed. A second PCR of roughly 7 to 11 cycles was performed with a sample-barcoded 5' primer and a J-beta primer mix. TCRdb applied fastp at Q25 and MiXCR to the public reads, then kept only in-frame beta chains. When rows share a CDR3 protein, they turn into one entry using the most common DNA and genes. The sample yields under 2 million distinct CDR3 sequences; 34% were counted once. The ten largest clones take up approximately 10% of the sample. The sequencing input was blood. These receptors came from a young woman in good health.

For the CDR3, the DNA is TGTGCCAGTAGTATAGAAGGGGCCTCCTACAATGAGCAGTTCTTC. Its protein product is CASSIEGASYNEQFF. The chain links TRBV19 to TRBJ2-1, with a weak D call TRBD1 (5 bases). The CDR3 consists of 15 residues. V lost 0 bases and J 0 bases, leaving 6 bases between the germline ends. CDR1 is LNHDA and CDR2 is SQIVND in the germline V gene (reference sequence).

In its sample, this clonotype was seen once. The chain employs TRBV19 and TRBJ1-5; unclear D gene. The CDR3 totals 14 residues. Germline CDR1 LNHDA, CDR2 SQIVND (reference sequence). V dropped 3 bases and J dropped 5 bases, with 11 bases sitting between them. Here the CDR3 DNA reads TGTGCCAGTAGTATGTCGAGTAGGGATCAGCCCCAGCATTTT. Protein product: CASSMSSRDQPQHF. Full variable domain (missing parts from reference TRBV19 and TRBJ1-5): DGGITQSPKYLFRKEGQNVTLSCEQNLNHDAMYWYRQDPGQGLRLIYYSQIVNDFQKGDIAEGYSVSREKKESFPLTVTSAQKNPTAFYLCASSMSSRDQPQHFGDGTRLSIL.

The rearrangement uses TRBV27 and TRBJ2-1; D unclear. The CDR3 has 16 residues. Trimming left V 5 bases short and J 0 bases short, with 14 bases between. The germline V gene has CDR1 MNHEY and CDR2 SMNVEV (reference sequence). CDR3 nucleotides: TGTGCCAGCAGTGCAGTGCTTCGAAGCTCCTACAATGAGCAGTTCTTC. Protein product: CASSAVLRSSYNEQFF.

J is TRBJ1-2 and V is TRBV12-3 or TRBV12-4; D may be TRBD1 (6 bases). The CDR3 loop spans 15 amino acids. V lost 1 base to trimming and J lost 6 bases, with 15 bases between them. The CDR3 sequence: CASSLGNRAWDGYTF. The CDR3 nucleotides read TGTGCCAGCAGTTTAGGTAACAGGGCGTGGGATGGCTACACCTTC.

CDR3 coding DNA: TGTGCCAGCTTACAGGGGGAGACCCAGTACTTC. Encoded protein: CASLQGETQYF. V and J are TRBV2 and TRBJ2-7; 7 bases are shared with TRBD1. TRBJ2-5 matches the DNA end more closely, so the J call is doubtful. This CDR3 is 11 amino acids long. Germline assignment: CDR1 SNHLY and CDR2 FYNNEI.

V usage is TRBV5-1 and J usage is TRBJ2-1; perhaps TRBD2 as D (6 bases). Trimming took off 3 bases at V and 3 bases at J, with 10 bases between the two ends. CDR1 SGHRS and CDR2 YFSETQ come from the germline V gene. The CDR3 length is 14 residues. The CDR3 bases are TGCGCCAGCAGCTGGCCTAGCGTCTACAATGAGCAGTTCTTC. Amino acids: CASSWPSVYNEQFF.

This clonotype was seen a handful of times. The chain couples TRBV3-1 to TRBJ2-5, with 10 bases matching TRBD2. Germline assignment: CDR1 LGHDT and CDR2 YNNKEL (reference sequence). The CDR3 length is 16 residues. V shed 3 bases and J 0 bases; nucleotides not matched to a gene: 4. CDR3 in amino acids: CASSHWTSGNQETQYF. The CDR3 nucleotides are TGTGCCAGCAGCCATTGGACTAGCGGCAACCAAGAGACCCAGTACTTC.

The chain employs TRBV20-1 and TRBJ2-5; D perhaps matches TRBD2 (6 bases). Per the germline V gene, CDR1 is DFQATT and CDR2 is SNEGSKA (reference sequence). The CDR3 totals 15 residues. Trimming pared 4 bases from V and 2 bases from J, leaving 17 bases between. DNA of the CDR3: TGCAGTGCTAAAAAGTGGCCGGGAGTTCAAGAGACCCAGTACTTC. Translation: CSAKKWPGVQETQYF.

In this sample, this clonotype turned up many times. This chain joins TRBV5-1 and TRBJ2-5; 7 positions match TRBD2. The CDR3 has 14 residues. V lost 7 bases, J lost 4 bases, and 10 bases stayed unmatched. Germline V gives CDR1 SGHRS, CDR2 YFSETQ. In DNA, the CDR3 is TGCGCCAGCTCGGTCGCGGCTAGCGGAGAGACCCAGTACTTC. Amino acid sequence: CASSVAASGETQYF.

V usage is TRBV20-1 and J usage is TRBJ2-7; D unresolved. V gave up 6 bases and J gave up 0 bases, with 9 bases separating them. CDR3 length: 12 amino acids. The germline V gene encodes CDR1 DFQATT and CDR2 SNEGSKA (reference sequence). DNA of the CDR3: TGCAGTGCCTTAGAAACCTCCTACGAGCAGTACTTC. It translates to CSALETSYEQYF.